This T cell receptor (beta chain) is drawn from a study of OX40 agonist ivuxolimab in advanced cancers. Across the whole study: Patients with prior anti-PD-1, anti-PD-L1 or anti-CTLA-4 therapy were eligible; about 40% had some.

Germline CDR1 reads SNHLY; CDR2 reads FYNNEI. The germline V and J ends were trimmed by 3 bases and 5 bases, with 16 bases remaining between them. The CDR3 has 15 amino acids. Sequencing was performed with immunoSEQ multiplex PCR; in TCRdb, only in-frame clones are kept and a portion is missing. Of fewer than 25,000 clones in the sample, approximately 88% were seen once. A word on this clone: Its antigen is currently unknown.

General study points: Averaging showed that CD8+ T cells had more expanded clones than CD4+ did.

The chain carries TRBV2 and TRBJ2-5, with a possible D match to TRBD1 (6 bases). Sequencing used CD4+ or CD8+ T cells sorted from blood, obtained in a trial of the OX40 agonist ivuxolimab. The sequence was obtained from an adult with an advanced solid tumor such as melanoma, head and neck, liver or kidney cancer. CDR3 region: CASSDSGGLLETQYF. The CDR3 nucleotides read TGTGCCAGCAGTGATTCTGGGGGCCTGCTGGAGACCCAGTACTTC.